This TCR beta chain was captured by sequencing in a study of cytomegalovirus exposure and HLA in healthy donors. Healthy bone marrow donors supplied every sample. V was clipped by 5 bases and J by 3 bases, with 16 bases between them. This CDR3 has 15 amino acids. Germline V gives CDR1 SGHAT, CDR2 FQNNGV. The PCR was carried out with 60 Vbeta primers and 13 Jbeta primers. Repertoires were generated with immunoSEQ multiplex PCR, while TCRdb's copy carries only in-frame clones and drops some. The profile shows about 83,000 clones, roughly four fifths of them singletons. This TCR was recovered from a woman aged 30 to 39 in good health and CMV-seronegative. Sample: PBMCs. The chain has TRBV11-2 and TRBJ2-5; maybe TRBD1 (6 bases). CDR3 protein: CASSRNGQPEETQYF. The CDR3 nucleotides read TGTGCCAGCAGCAGAAACGGACAGCCGGAAGAGACCCAGTACTTC.